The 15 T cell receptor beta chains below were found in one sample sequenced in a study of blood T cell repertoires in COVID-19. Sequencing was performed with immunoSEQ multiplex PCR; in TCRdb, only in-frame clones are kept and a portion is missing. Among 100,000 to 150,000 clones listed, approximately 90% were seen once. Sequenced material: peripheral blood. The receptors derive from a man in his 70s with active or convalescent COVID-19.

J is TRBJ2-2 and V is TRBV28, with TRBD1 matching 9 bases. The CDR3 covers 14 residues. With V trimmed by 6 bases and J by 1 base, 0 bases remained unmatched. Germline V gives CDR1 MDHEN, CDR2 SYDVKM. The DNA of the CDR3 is TGTGCCAGCAGGGGACAGGGGAACACCGGGGAGCTGTTTTTT. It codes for CASRGQGNTGELFF.

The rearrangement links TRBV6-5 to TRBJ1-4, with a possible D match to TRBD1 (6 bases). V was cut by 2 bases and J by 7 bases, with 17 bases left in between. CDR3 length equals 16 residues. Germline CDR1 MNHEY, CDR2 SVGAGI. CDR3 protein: CASSYQGMSGGEKLFF. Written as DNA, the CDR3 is TGTGCCAGCAGTTACCAGGGGATGTCTGGTGGTGAAAAACTGTTTTTT.

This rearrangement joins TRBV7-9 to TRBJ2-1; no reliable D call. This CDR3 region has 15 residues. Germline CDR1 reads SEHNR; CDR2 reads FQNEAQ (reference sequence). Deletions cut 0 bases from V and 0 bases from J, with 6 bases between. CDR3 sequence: CASSLAALSYNEQFF. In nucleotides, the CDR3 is TGTGCCAGCAGCTTAGCGGCTCTCTCCTACAATGAGCAGTTCTTC.

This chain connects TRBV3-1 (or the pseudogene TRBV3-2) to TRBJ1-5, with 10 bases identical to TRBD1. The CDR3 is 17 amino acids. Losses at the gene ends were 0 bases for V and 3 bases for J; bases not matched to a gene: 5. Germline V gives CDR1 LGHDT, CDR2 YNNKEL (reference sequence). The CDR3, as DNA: TGTGCCAGCAGCCAAGAATTAGGGACAGGGGCCAATCAGCCCCAGCATTTT. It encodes CASSQELGTGANQPQHF.

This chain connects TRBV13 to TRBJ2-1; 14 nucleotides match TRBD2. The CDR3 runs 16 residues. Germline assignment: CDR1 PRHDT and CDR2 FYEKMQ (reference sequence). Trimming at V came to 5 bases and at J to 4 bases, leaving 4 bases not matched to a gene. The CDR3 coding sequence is TGTGCCAGCAGCCAGGGACTAGCGGGAGCGTACAATGAGCAGTTCTTC. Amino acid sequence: CASSQGLAGAYNEQFF.

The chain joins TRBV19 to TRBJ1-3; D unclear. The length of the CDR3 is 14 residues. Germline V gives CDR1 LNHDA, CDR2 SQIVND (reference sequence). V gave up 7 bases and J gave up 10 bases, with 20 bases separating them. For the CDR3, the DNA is TGTGCCAGTAAGGAGGGCACCGGGCTTGGGACCATATATTTT. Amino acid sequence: CASKEGTGLGTIYF.

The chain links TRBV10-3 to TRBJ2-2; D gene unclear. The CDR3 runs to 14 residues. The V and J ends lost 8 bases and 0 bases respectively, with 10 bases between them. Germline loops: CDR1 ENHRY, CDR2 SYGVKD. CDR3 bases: TGTGCCATCCCGGCACAGACGAACACCGGGGAGCTGTTTTTT. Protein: CAIPAQTNTGELFF.

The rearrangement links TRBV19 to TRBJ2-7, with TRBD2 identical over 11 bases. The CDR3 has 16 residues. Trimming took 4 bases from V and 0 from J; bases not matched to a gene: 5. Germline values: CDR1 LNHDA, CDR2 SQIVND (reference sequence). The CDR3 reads CASSTGTSGTSYEQYF. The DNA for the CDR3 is TGTGCCAGTAGTACCGGGACTAGCGGAACCTCCTACGAGCAGTACTTC. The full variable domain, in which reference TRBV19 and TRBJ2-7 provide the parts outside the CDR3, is DGGITQSPKYLFRKEGQNVTLSCEQNLNHDAMYWYRQDPGQGLRLIYYSQIVNDFQKGDIAEGYSVSREKKESFPLTVTSAQKNPTAFYLCASSTGTSGTSYEQYFGPGTRLTVT.

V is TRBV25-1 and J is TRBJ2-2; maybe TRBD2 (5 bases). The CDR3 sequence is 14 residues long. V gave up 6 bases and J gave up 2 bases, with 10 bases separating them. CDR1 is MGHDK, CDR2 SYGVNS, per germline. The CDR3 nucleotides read TGTGCCAGCAGCGGAGGTCTCAACACCGGGGAGCTGTTTTTT. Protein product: CASSGGLNTGELFF.

The CDR3 DNA reads TGTGCCAGCAGCTTGAGGAGGGCCAAGGCTAATGAAAAACTGTTTTTT. It codes for CASSLRRAKANEKLFF. The chain combines TRBV5-6 with TRBJ1-4; D remains ambiguous. V lost 1 base, J lost 3 bases, and 13 bases lay in between. The V gene's germline CDR1 is SGHDT and CDR2 YYEEEE. The CDR3 has 16 amino acids.

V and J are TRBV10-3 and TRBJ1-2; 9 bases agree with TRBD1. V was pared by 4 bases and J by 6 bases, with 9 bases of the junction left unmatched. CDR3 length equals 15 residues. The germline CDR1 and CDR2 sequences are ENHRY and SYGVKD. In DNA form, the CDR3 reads TGTGCCATCAGTGTAACGGGACAGGGCGAAGATGGCTACACCTTC. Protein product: CAISVTGQGEDGYTF.

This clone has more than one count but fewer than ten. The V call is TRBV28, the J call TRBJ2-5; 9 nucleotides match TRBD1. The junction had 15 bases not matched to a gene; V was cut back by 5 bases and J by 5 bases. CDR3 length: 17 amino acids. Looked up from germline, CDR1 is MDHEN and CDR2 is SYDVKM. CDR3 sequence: CASSPSGPGQGWETQYF. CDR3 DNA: TGTGCCAGCAGTCCCTCGGGTCCGGGACAGGGATGGGAGACCCAGTACTTC.

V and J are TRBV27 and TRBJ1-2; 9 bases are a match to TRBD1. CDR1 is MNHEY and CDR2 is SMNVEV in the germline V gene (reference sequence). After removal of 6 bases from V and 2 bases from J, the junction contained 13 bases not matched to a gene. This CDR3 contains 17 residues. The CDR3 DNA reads TGTGCCAGCAGAAGTCGGGGAGGGGACAGGGCAAACTATGGCTACACCTTC. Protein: CASRSRGGDRANYGYTF.

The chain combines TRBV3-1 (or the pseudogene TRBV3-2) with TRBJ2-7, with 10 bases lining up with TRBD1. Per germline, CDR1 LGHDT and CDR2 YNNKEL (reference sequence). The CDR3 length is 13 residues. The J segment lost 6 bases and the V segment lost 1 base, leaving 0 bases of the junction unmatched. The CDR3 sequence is CASSQGTGGEQYF. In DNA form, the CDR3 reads TGTGCCAGCAGCCAAGGGACAGGGGGCGAGCAGTACTTC.

CDR3 nucleotides: TGTGCCAGCAGTTTATGGACTAGCGGGAGGGCATACAATGAGCAGTTCTTC. Translated: CASSLWTSGRAYNEQFF. The chain carries TRBV27 and TRBJ2-1; 15 nucleotides agree with TRBD2. V lost 1 base and J lost 4; bases outside the gene matches: 2. The CDR3 runs to 17 residues. The V gene's germline CDR1 is MNHEY and CDR2 SMNVEV (reference sequence).